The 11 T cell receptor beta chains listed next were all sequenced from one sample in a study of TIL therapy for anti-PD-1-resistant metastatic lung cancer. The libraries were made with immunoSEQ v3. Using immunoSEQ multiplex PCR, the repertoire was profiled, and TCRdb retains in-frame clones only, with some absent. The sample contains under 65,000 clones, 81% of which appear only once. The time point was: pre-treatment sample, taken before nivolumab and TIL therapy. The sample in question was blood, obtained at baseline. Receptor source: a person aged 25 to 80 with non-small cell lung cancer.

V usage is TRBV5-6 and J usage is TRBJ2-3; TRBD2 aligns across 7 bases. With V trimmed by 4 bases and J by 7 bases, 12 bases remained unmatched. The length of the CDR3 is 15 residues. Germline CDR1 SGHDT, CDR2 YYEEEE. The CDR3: CASSLEGLPLNTQYF. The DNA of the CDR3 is TGTGCCAGCAGCCTTGAGGGACTACCCTTAAATACGCAGTATTTT.

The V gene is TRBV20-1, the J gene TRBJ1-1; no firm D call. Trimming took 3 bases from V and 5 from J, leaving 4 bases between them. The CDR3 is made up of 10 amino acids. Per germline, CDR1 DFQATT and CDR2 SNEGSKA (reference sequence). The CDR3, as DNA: TGCAGTGCTAGGGGAACTGAAGCTTTCTTT. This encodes CSARGTEAFF.

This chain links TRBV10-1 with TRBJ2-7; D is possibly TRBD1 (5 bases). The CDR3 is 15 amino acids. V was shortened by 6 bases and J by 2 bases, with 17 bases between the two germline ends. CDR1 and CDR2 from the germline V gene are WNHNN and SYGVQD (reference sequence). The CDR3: CASRLRQRVTYEQYF. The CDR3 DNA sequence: TGCGCCAGCAGACTCCGACAGCGTGTGACCTACGAGCAGTACTTC.

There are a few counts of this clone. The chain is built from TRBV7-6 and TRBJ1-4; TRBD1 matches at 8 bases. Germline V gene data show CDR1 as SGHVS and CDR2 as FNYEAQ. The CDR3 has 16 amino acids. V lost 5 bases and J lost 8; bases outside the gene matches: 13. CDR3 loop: CASSPSRQGYYEKLFF. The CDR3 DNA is TGTGCCAGCAGCCCCAGTCGACAGGGGTATTACGAAAAACTGTTTTTT.

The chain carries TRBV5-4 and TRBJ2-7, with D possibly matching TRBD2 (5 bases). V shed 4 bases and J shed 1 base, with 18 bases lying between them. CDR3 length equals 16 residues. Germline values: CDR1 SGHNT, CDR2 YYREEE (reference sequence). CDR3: CASSHGKVIGSYEQYF. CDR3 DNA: TGTGCCAGCAGCCACGGGAAGGTCATAGGTTCCTACGAGCAGTACTTC.

The CDR3 spells CASSQDRRQGYEQYF. The CDR3 coding sequence is TGTGCCAGCAGCCAAGATAGGAGGCAGGGCTACGAGCAGTACTTC. The chain combines TRBV14 with TRBJ2-7, with D tentatively TRBD1 or TRBD2 (5 bases each). The CDR3 covers 15 residues. Germline V lookup: CDR1 SGHDN, CDR2 FVKESK. Trimming removed 0 bases from V and 3 bases from J, with 12 bases in between. Drawing the rest from reference TRBV14 and TRBJ2-7, the complete variable domain is EAGVTQFPSHSVIEKGQTVTLRCDPISGHDNLYWYRRVMGKEIKFLLHFVKESKQDESGMPNNRFLAERTGGTYSTLKVQPAELEDSGVYFCASSQDRRQGYEQYFGPGTRLTVT.

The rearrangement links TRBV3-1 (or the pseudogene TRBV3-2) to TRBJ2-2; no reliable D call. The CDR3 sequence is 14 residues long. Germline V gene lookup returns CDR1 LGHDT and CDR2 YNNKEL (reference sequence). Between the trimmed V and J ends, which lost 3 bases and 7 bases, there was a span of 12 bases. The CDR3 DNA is TGTGCCAGCAGCCAGCGAGATCGCAGCGGGGAGCTGTTTTTT. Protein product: CASSQRDRSGELFF.

CDR3 in DNA: TGTGCCAGCAGCCAAGTACTGGGGGGCACCGGGGAGCTGTTTTTT. Amino acid sequence: CASSQVLGGTGELFF. The V and J genes are TRBV14 and TRBJ2-2; a weak D match, TRBD2 (6 bases). Trimming shortened V by 1 base and J by 4 bases, and 10 bases separated the two germline ends. This CDR3 is built from 15 residues. Germline V gives CDR1 SGHDN, CDR2 FVKESK.

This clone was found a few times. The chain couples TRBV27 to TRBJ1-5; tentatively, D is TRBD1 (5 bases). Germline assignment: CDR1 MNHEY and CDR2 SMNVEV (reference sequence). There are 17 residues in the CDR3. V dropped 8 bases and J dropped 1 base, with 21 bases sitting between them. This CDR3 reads CASPSPGEGKSNQPQHF. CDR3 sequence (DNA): TGTGCCAGCCCCTCCCCTGGGGAGGGGAAGAGCAATCAGCCCCAGCATTTT.

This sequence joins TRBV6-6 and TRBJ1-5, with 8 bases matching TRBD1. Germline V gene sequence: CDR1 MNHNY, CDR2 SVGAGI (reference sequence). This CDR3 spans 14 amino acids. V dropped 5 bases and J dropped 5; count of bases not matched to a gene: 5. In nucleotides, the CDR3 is TGTGCCAGCAGTCCCCAGGGGGCACATCAGCCCCAGCATTTT. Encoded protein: CASSPQGAHQPQHF.

The CDR3 coding sequence is TGTGCCAGCAGCCGATCAGGGGGAAAAGACACCATATATTTT. Translation gives CASSRSGGKDTIYF. The V gene is TRBV6-5, the J gene TRBJ1-3; 7 bases map to TRBD1. Trimming took 6 bases from V and 8 from J; bases not matched to a gene: 10. The CDR3 is 14 residues long. The germline V gene encodes CDR1 MNHEY and CDR2 SVGAGI.